This TCR beta chain was captured in a study of blood T cell repertoires in COVID-19. Across the study: From the United States, Italy and Spain came samples of acute and convalescent COVID-19. The cDNA or gDNA used as material had been derived from T cells, B-cell-depleted T cells, or PBMCs.

Authors' data handling: How many nucleated cells were present was estimated from reference gene primer amplification. Some clones are missing from TCRdb's copy, which holds only in-frame ones; the method was immunoSEQ multiplex PCR. Clone size and the V and J calls come from that table; the DNA yielded D and trimming. The sample includes about 83,000 clones, 65% to 85% of them seen just once. This clonotype was obtained from a woman older than 75 with acute or convalescent COVID-19. Input material: peripheral blood.

In DNA, the CDR3 is TGTGCCAGCAGCTTAGAAAGTGGCCAGTTGTATGGCTACACCTTC. It is translated as CASSLESGQLYGYTF. The J gene is TRBJ1-2, the V gene TRBV7-9; D is uncertain. With 1 base removed from V and 5 bases from J, the gap between germline ends came to 14 bases. There are 15 residues in the CDR3. Per the germline V gene, CDR1 is SEHNR and CDR2 is FQNEAQ (reference sequence).